Below, one T cell receptor beta chain is given with its context. What it binds is not known. Germline CDR1 is SGHRS and CDR2 is YFSETQ. This CDR3 is 12 amino acids long. V trimming: 5 bases; J trimming: 7 bases; junction bases outside the gene matches: 6. Use of 60 Vbeta and 13 Jbeta primers characterized the PCR. Here immunoSEQ multiplex PCR was the method, and the copy in TCRdb shows in-frame clones only, minus some. The data contain 160,000 or so clones, almost 80% of them seen just once; the ten biggest clones take up approximately 1.5%. This entry comes from a study of cytomegalovirus exposure and HLA in healthy donors. Study-level findings and limits: In vitro data verified three CMV-associated chains as specific for CMV antigens. When presence/absence was analysed, sequencing depth was taken to be roughly uniform across donors.

The chain links TRBV5-1 to TRBJ2-7; 7 nucleotides match TRBD1. Sequencing used PBMCs. This clonotype originated in a male donor in good health and CMV-seronegative. CDR3 sequence reads: CASRTGSGEQYF. CDR3 nucleotides: TGCGCCAGCAGGACAGGGTCTGGTGAGCAGTACTTC. The variable domain in full, completed from reference TRBV5-1 and TRBJ2-7, reads KAGVTQTPRYLIKTRGQQVTLSCSPISGHRSVSWYQQTPGQGLQFLFEYFSETQRNKGNFPGRFSGRQFSNSRSEMNVSTLELGDSALYLCASRTGSGEQYFGPGTRLTVT.